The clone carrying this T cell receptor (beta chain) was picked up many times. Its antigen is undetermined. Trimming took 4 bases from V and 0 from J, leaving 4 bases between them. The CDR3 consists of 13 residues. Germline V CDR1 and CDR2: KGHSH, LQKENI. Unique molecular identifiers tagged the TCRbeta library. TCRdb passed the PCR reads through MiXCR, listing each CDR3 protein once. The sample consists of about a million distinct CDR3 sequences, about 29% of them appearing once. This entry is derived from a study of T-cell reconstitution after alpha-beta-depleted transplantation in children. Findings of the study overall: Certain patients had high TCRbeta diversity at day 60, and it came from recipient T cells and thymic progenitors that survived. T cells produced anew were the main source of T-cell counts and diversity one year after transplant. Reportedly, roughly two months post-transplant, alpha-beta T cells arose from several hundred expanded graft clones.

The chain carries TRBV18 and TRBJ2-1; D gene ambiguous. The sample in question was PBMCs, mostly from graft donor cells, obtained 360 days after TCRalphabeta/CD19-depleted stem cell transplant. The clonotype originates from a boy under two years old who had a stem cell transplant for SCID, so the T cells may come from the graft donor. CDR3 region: CASSRGSYNEQFF. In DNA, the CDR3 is TGTGCCAGCTCACGGGGCTCCTACAATGAGCAGTTCTTC.